The rows below give T cell receptor beta chains drawn from one sample of a study of human T cells and chemical hapten exposure. TCRdb independently ran MiXCR on the RACE reads; one entry per CDR3 protein. The repertoire consists of 95,000 to 150,000 distinct CDR3 sequences, with approximately 10% occurring once and the leading ten covering under 2.5%. The starting material was whole blood, obtained in connection with sensitization to the hapten diphenylcyclopropenone (DPC). These receptor sequences come from a woman between 50 and 59 years old with alopecia areata. Some clones in this sample may be carry-over from other donors' samples. CDR3s include the opening cysteine and the closing phenylalanine or tryptophan. D genes are given only for firm matches. The size entry is marked missing in some rows and otherwise reads once, few, many or a size class.

TRBV29-1,NA,TRBJ2-3,many,CSVETIADTQYF,TGCAGCGTTGAAACCATAGCAGATACGCAGTATTTT
TRBV2,NA,TRBJ2-7,NA,CASKGSTPPGAYEQYF,TGTGCCAGCAAGGGCTCGACTCCACCGGGGGCCTACGAGCAGTACTTC
TRBV4-1,NA,TRBJ2-3,many,CASSQEGTLSTDTQYF,TGCGCCAGCAGCCAAGAAGGGACGCTGAGCACAGATACGCAGTATTTT
TRBV13,NA,TRBJ1-4,NA,CASSLAGASDEKLFF,TGTGCCAGCAGCTTAGCGGGGGCCTCGGATGAAAAACTGTTTTTT
TRBV5-1,NA,TRBJ2-5,few,CASRSHGQETQYF,TGCGCCAGCAGGAGTCACGGCCAAGAGACCCAGTACTTC
TRBV12-3/TRBV12-4,NA,TRBJ1-1,NA,CASSLALGATEAFF,TGTGCCAGCAGTTTAGCGCTTGGGGCAACTGAAGCTTTCTTT
TRBV7-8,NA,TRBJ1-1,NA,CASSATLITEAFF,TGTGCCAGCAGCGCAACGTTGATTACTGAAGCTTTCTTT
TRBV2,TRBD1,TRBJ1-1,few,CASSAGQVVEAFF,TGTGCCAGCAGCGCGGGACAGGTCGTTGAAGCTTTCTTT
TRBV2,NA,TRBJ2-1,NA,CASSDEGLGYEQFF,TGTGCCAGCAGTGATGAGGGGCTCGGGTATGAGCAGTTCTTC
TRBV20-1,NA,TRBJ1-1,NA,CSAPFIKTDTEAFF,TGCAGTGCTCCCTTCATAAAGACGGACACTGAAGCTTTCTTT
TRBV12-3/TRBV12-4,TRBD1,TRBJ2-7,few,CASSPQGADEQYF,TGTGCCAGCAGTCCGCAGGGGGCCGACGAGCAGTACTTC
TRBV20-1,NA,TRBJ2-3,many,CSARDPAASTDTQYF,TGCAGTGCTAGAGATCCGGCGGCTAGCACAGATACGCAGTATTTT
TRBV9,TRBD1,TRBJ1-5,NA,CASSDRGNQPQHF,TGTGCCAGCAGCGACAGGGGGAATCAGCCCCAGCATTTT
TRBV5-1,NA,TRBJ1-4,NA,CASSSEGRNEKLFF,TGCGCCAGCAGTTCCGAGGGGCGAAATGAAAAACTGTTTTTT
TRBV29-1,TRBD1,TRBJ1-2,few,CSVEGDSRDYGYTF,TGCAGCGTTGAAGGGGACAGCAGAGACTATGGCTACACCTTC
TRBV2,NA,TRBJ1-3,many,CASRDTGARNTIYF,TGTGCCAGCAGGGATACGGGGGCAAGAAACACCATATATTTT
TRBV28,NA,TRBJ2-7,few,CASISTGHYEQYF,TGTGCCAGCATTTCGACAGGTCATTACGAGCAGTACTTC
TRBV11-2,NA,TRBJ2-3,many,CASSLTGWTTDTQYF,TGTGCCAGCAGCTTAACAGGCTGGACCACAGATACGCAGTATTTT
TRBV7-9,NA,TRBJ2-3,few,CASSLSPVRASTDTQYF,TGTGCCAGCAGCTTAAGTCCCGTCCGGGCGAGCACAGATACGCAGTATTTT
TRBV12-3/TRBV12-4,TRBD2,TRBJ2-1,many,CASSPSGQLYNEQFF,TGTGCCAGCAGTCCTAGCGGGCAACTCTACAATGAGCAGTTCTTC
TRBV12-3/TRBV12-4,TRBD1,TRBJ1-1,few,CASSFSLGGQGNTEAFF,TGTGCCAGCAGTTTTAGTCTTGGAGGACAGGGTAACACTGAAGCTTTCTTT
TRBV5-1,TRBD2,TRBJ2-1,NA,CASGLAGANEQFF,TGCGCCAGTGGACTAGCGGGAGCGAATGAGCAGTTCTTC
TRBV7-2,NA,TRBJ2-2,once,CASSLNPLAVNTGELFF,TGTGCCAGCAGCTTAAATCCCCTCGCGGTCAACACCGGGGAGCTGTTTTTT
TRBV6-2/TRBV6-3,NA,TRBJ1-5,NA,CAARGGAIGNQPQHF,TGTGCCGCTAGGGGGGGGGCCATCGGCAATCAGCCCCAGCATTTT
TRBV18,NA,TRBJ2-7,NA,CASSSNVADEQYF,TGTGCCAGCTCATCCAACGTTGCAGACGAGCAGTACTTC
TRBV12-3/TRBV12-4,TRBD1,TRBJ2-7,NA,CASSLTGFYEQYF,TGTGCCAGCAGTCTGACAGGGTTCTACGAGCAGTACTTC
TRBV12-3/TRBV12-4,NA,TRBJ2-5,few,CASSPADRETQYF,TGTGCCAGCAGCCCGGCGGACCGCGAGACCCAGTACTTC
TRBV4-1,TRBD1,TRBJ1-4,NA,CASSHRSNPGQGGEKLFF,TGCGCCAGCAGCCACCGATCTAATCCGGGACAGGGCGGCGAAAAACTGTTTTTT
TRBV10-3,TRBD1,TRBJ2-3,many,CAIKITGATDTQYF,TGTGCCATCAAAATTACAGGGGCCACAGATACGCAGTATTTT
TRBV29-1,NA,TRBJ1-5,few,CSVEERTGNSNQPQHF,TGCAGCGTTGAAGAGAGAACAGGGAATAGCAATCAGCCCCAGCATTTT
TRBV7-2,NA,TRBJ1-1,NA,CASSRDKNSEAFF,TGTGCCAGCAGCCGGGACAAGAACAGTGAAGCTTTCTTT
TRBV28,TRBD2,TRBJ2-5,few,CASSRRTSPETQYF,TGTGCCAGCAGCCGTCGGACTAGTCCGGAGACCCAGTACTTC
TRBV2,TRBD1,TRBJ2-2,many,CASSDAAGQAINTGELFF,TGTGCCAGCAGTGACGCGGCCGGACAGGCTATCAACACCGGGGAGCTGTTTTTT
TRBV29-1,NA,TRBJ2-7,few,CSARRENYEQYF,TGCAGCGCTCGGCGGGAAAACTACGAGCAGTACTTC
TRBV30,NA,TRBJ2-6,NA,CAWSLAPRGANVLTF,TGTGCCTGGAGTCTGGCGCCACGCGGCGCCAACGTCCTGACTTTC
TRBV7-9,NA,TRBJ2-5,NA,CASSLGQAWKGTQYF,TGTGCCAGCAGCTTAGGACAGGCGTGGAAAGGGACCCAGTACTTC
TRBV6-5,NA,TRBJ1-5,few,CASSYSGGANQPQHF,TGTGCCAGCAGTTACTCAGGGGGAGCCAATCAGCCCCAGCATTTT
TRBV12-3/TRBV12-4,TRBD2,TRBJ2-4,few,CASGSSGGHQYF,TGTGCCAGCGGATCTAGCGGGGGGCATCAGTACTTC
TRBV7-3,TRBD1,TRBJ2-1,few,CASSRDRGQNEQFF,TGTGCCAGCAGCCGGGACAGGGGGCAAAATGAGCAGTTCTTC
TRBV7-9,NA,TRBJ2-3,few,CASSSVADTQYF,TGTGCCAGCAGCTCCGTTGCAGATACGCAGTATTTT
TRBV20-1,NA,TRBJ2-7,few,CSARGSNRDPYEQYF,TGCAGTGCTAGGGGATCAAACAGGGACCCCTACGAGCAGTACTTC
TRBV14,NA,TRBJ2-3,NA,CASSPNGGTSTDTQYF,TGTGCCAGCAGCCCAAACGGAGGGACCAGCACAGATACGCAGTATTTT
TRBV4-3,NA,TRBJ2-7,NA,CASSQDSRESYEQYF,TGTGCCAGCAGCCAAGATAGTAGGGAGTCCTACGAGCAGTACTTC
TRBV7-9,NA,TRBJ2-1,few,CASSFEDSSPFF,TGTGCCAGCAGCTTCGAGGACAGTTCTCCGTTCTTC
TRBV6-6,TRBD1,TRBJ1-6,NA,CATSRRQGDSPLHF,TGTGCCACCTCAAGGAGACAGGGCGATTCACCCCTCCACTTT
TRBV7-2,NA,TRBJ2-3,few,CASKTGDIRYTQYF,TGTGCCAGCAAAACGGGAGATATCCGTTATACGCAGTATTTT
TRBV7-2,NA,TRBJ2-3,many,CASSLEPGGTDTQYF,TGTGCCAGCAGCTTAGAACCAGGGGGCACAGATACGCAGTATTTT
TRBV28,NA,TRBJ1-2,few,CASSFAPVYGYTF,TGTGCCAGCAGTTTCGCCCCAGTCTATGGCTACACCTTC
TRBV5-6,NA,TRBJ2-3,many,CASSLWGPDTQYF,TGTGCCAGCAGCTTATGGGGGCCAGATACGCAGTATTTT